This T cell receptor (beta chain) stems from a study of T-cell reconstitution after alpha-beta-depleted transplantation in children. Trimming removed 1 base at V and 4 bases at J, with 9 bases between. The CDR3 consists of 13 residues. The germline CDR1 and CDR2 sequences are SGHRS and YFSETQ. Preparation of the TCRbeta library used unique molecular identifiers. TCRdb reprocessed the PCR reads via MiXCR and lists one record per CDR3 protein. The data show approximately 91,000 distinct CDR3 sequences, 7% to 9% seen once. This clonotype was seen ten or more times. The chain has TRBV5-1 and TRBJ2-7; tentative D call: TRBD2 (5 bases). Sequencing used PBMCs from the stem cell graft donor, obtained from the stem cell graft. The source of this sequence is a human donor who donated a stem cell graft to a child with congenital amegakaryocytic thrombocytopenia. The CDR3 coding sequence is TGCGCCAGCAGCTTGTGGCGGGCGTACGAGCAGTACTTC. It yields the protein CASSLWRAYEQYF.